These T cell receptor beta chains were read from a single sample in a study of T cells after yellow fever vaccination. TCRdb recomputed calls from the 5' RACE reads with MiXCR, one row per CDR3 protein. The sample contains some 320,000 distinct CDR3 sequences, roughly a tenth of which appear only once. Material: CD4+ T cells sorted from PBMCs, obtained 45 days after the yellow fever booster vaccination. The receptors stem from a man younger than 30 who received the YFV17D yellow fever vaccine. CDR3s include the opening cysteine and the closing phenylalanine or tryptophan. Each record gives: clone size, J gene, V gene, D gene, CDR3 protein, CDR3 DNA. A D gene is named only where the DNA matches it firmly. Only some rows state a clone size, as once, few, many or a class for expanded clones.

>few|TRBJ1-5|TRBV19|NA
CASSTGPRDQPQHF
TGTGCCAGTAGTACGGGACCTCGCGATCAGCCCCAGCATTTT
>NA|TRBJ2-3|TRBV4-3|NA
CASSQDYATVGTDTQYF
TGCGCCAGCAGCCAAGATTATGCCACGGTGGGCACAGATACGCAGTATTTT
>NA|TRBJ2-6|TRBV5-1|NA
CASSYLPGQQVSGANVLTF
TGCGCCAGCAGCTATCTTCCGGGACAACAAGTCTCTGGGGCCAACGTCCTGACTTTC
>NA|TRBJ1-2|TRBV7-8|NA
CASSSNRYGYTF
TGTGCCAGCAGCTCCAATCGTTATGGCTACACCTTC
>NA|TRBJ1-1|TRBV6-6|NA
CASSYSRGPTGNPEAFF
TGTGCCAGCAGTTACTCCCGGGGCCCCACAGGGAACCCTGAAGCTTTCTTT
>few|TRBJ2-6|TRBV7-3|NA
CASSQISGANVLTF
TGTGCCAGCAGCCAGATTTCTGGGGCCAACGTCCTGACTTTC
>NA|TRBJ1-6|TRBV28|NA
CASSLNFGSPLHF
TGTGCCAGCAGTTTAAACTTCGGGTCACCCCTCCACTTT
>many|TRBJ1-2|TRBV4-1|NA
CASSQVSGLGGYTF
TGCGCCAGCAGCCAAGTTTCAGGGCTGGGCGGCTACACCTTC
>few|TRBJ1-2|TRBV5-4|NA
CASSRGGFYTF
TGTGCCAGCAGCCGGGGCGGATTTTACACCTTC
>few|TRBJ1-5|TRBV2|NA
CASRDPGRANQPQHF
TGTGCCAGCAGAGACCCTGGACGGGCAAATCAGCCCCAGCATTTT
>few|TRBJ1-1|TRBV7-2|TRBD1
CASSFRDRGAFF
TGTGCCAGCAGCTTTCGGGACAGGGGGGCTTTCTTT
>few|TRBJ2-5|TRBV9|TRBD2
CASSPGTSGIQETQYF
TGTGCCAGCAGCCCTGGGACTAGCGGGATCCAAGAGACCCAGTACTTC
>once|TRBJ2-3|TRBV5-1|NA
CASTLLYGLITDTQYF
TGCGCCAGCACCCTGCTATACGGCCTAATCACAGATACGCAGTATTTT
>NA|TRBJ1-3|TRBV6-2/TRBV6-3|NA
CASDPQGPGNTIYF
TGTGCCAGCGACCCGCAGGGGCCGGGAAACACCATATATTTT
>few|TRBJ1-2|TRBV9|NA
CASSVGVHGYTF
TGTGCCAGCAGCGTAGGGGTCCATGGCTACACCTTC
>few|TRBJ1-6|TRBV3-1|NA
CASSQQGKNSPLHF
TGTGCCAGCAGCCAACAGGGGAAGAATTCACCCCTCCACTTT
>NA|TRBJ2-3|TRBV28|NA
CASSLVSGRGSDTQYF
TGTGCCAGCAGTTTAGTCTCGGGCAGGGGTTCAGATACGCAGTATTTT
>few|TRBJ2-2|TRBV2|TRBD1
CASRETGANTGELFF
TGTGCCAGCAGAGAGACAGGGGCGAACACCGGGGAGCTGTTTTTT
>many|TRBJ2-1|TRBV7-8|NA
CASSSIASSYNEQFF
TGTGCCAGCAGCTCAATAGCGTCCTCCTACAATGAGCAGTTCTTC
>NA|TRBJ1-5|TRBV4-1|TRBD1
CASSPAGQGASFGPQHF
TGCGCCAGCAGCCCTGCGGGACAGGGCGCATCCTTTGGGCCCCAGCATTTT
>few|TRBJ1-2|TRBV20-1|TRBD1
CSGHHLPGQGAEPHGYTF
TGCAGTGGTCACCATTTACCGGGACAGGGGGCAGAACCTCACGGCTACACCTTC
>few|TRBJ1-1|TRBV11-2|NA
CASSLVSSRAFF
TGTGCCAGCAGCTTAGTGTCCAGTCGAGCTTTCTTT
>many|TRBJ2-5|TRBV20-1|NA
CSAGRGARETQYF
TGCAGTGCCGGACGGGGGGCGCGGGAGACCCAGTACTTC
>few|TRBJ1-2|TRBV12-3/TRBV12-4|NA
CASSPNTGVGGYTF
TGTGCCAGCAGCCCTAATACAGGCGTCGGTGGCTACACCTTC
>NA|TRBJ1-2|TRBV29-1|TRBD1
CSVELRGPDYGYTF
TGCAGCGTCGAGCTCAGGGGGCCTGATTATGGCTACACCTTC
>many|TRBJ2-3|TRBV9|TRBD2
CASSVSGGADTQYF
TGTGCCAGCAGCGTTAGCGGGGGGGCAGATACGCAGTATTTT
>many|TRBJ1-5|TRBV12-3/TRBV12-4|NA
CASSHDVQASNQPQHF
TGTGCCAGCAGCCATGACGTTCAGGCTAGCAATCAGCCCCAGCATTTT
>NA|TRBJ2-3|TRBV5-1|NA
CASSIGGASTDTQYF
TGCGCCAGCAGCATCGGGGGTGCTAGCACAGATACGCAGTATTTT
>NA|TRBJ2-2|TRBV12-3/TRBV12-4|NA
CASSLGQGELFF
TGTGCCAGCAGTCTGGGACAAGGGGAGCTGTTTTTT
>few|TRBJ2-1|TRBV30|NA
CACSLAGYNEQFF
TGTGCCTGTAGCCTAGCTGGGTACAATGAGCAGTTCTTC
>many|TRBJ1-1|TRBV4-3|NA
CASSQGVAGINTEAFF
TGCGCCAGCAGCCAAGGGGTAGCTGGGATCAACACTGAAGCTTTCTTT
>NA|TRBJ2-1|TRBV6-5|TRBD2
CASSSGLAGGLEQFF
TGTGCCAGCAGTTCGGGACTAGCGGGGGGCCTTGAGCAGTTCTTC
>NA|TRBJ2-4|TRBV6-6|TRBD1
CASSYMTGVNIQYF
TGTGCCAGCAGTTACATGACAGGGGTGAACATTCAGTACTTC
>NA|TRBJ1-4|TRBV7-9|TRBD1
CASSNRDRGEKLFF
TGTGCCAGCAGCAACCGGGACAGGGGCGAAAAACTGTTTTTT
>many|TRBJ2-1|TRBV10-2|TRBD2
CASSVFPASGGAGGNEQFF
TGCGCCAGCAGTGTCTTCCCGGCTAGCGGGGGGGCAGGCGGTAATGAGCAGTTCTTC
>NA|TRBJ2-3|TRBV12-3/TRBV12-4|NA
CASSRDLATQYF
TGTGCCAGCAGTCGGGACTTAGCTACGCAGTATTTT
>NA|TRBJ2-3|TRBV5-5|NA
CASTWQSSTDTQYF
TGTGCCAGCACGTGGCAATCTAGCACAGATACGCAGTATTTT
>NA|TRBJ1-6|TRBV30|NA
CAWILQGSPLHF
TGTGCCTGGATTTTACAAGGTTCACCCCTCCACTTT
>few|TRBJ2-4|TRBV7-2|TRBD1
CASSSDRGRGNIQYF
TGTGCCAGCAGCTCAGACAGGGGCCGGGGGAACATTCAGTACTTC
>NA|TRBJ2-1|TRBV11-1|TRBD2
CASSSPLAGAINEQFF
TGTGCCAGCAGCTCACCTCTAGCGGGGGCCATAAATGAGCAGTTCTTC
>few|TRBJ2-3|TRBV20-1|NA
CSARPRVTDTQYF
TGCAGTGCTCGTCCCCGGGTCACAGATACGCAGTATTTT
>NA|TRBJ1-5|TRBV2|NA
CASSEREENQPQHF
TGTGCCAGCAGTGAGCGGGAAGAAAATCAGCCCCAGCATTTT
>few|TRBJ2-1|TRBV2|TRBD1
CASSIQGAGEQFF
TGTGCCAGCAGTATCCAGGGGGCCGGTGAGCAGTTCTTC
>few|TRBJ2-7|TRBV11-2|NA
CASSLGVRRYEQYF
TGTGCCAGCAGCTTAGGTGTCAGGAGATACGAGCAGTACTTC
>NA|TRBJ2-7|TRBV12-3/TRBV12-4|NA
CASSPHPDYEQYF
TGTGCCAGCAGCCCTCACCCAGATTACGAGCAGTACTTC
>few|TRBJ2-3|TRBV5-8|NA
CASSLVWRSDTQYF
TGTGCCAGCAGCTTGGTTTGGCGGTCAGATACGCAGTATTTT
>NA|TRBJ2-2|TRBV5-1|NA
CASTRVGTGELFF
TGCGCCAGCACCCGAGTAGGGACCGGGGAGCTGTTTTTT
>NA|TRBJ2-2|TRBV11-1|NA
CASAVGGTGELFF
TGTGCCAGCGCCGTAGGGGGCACCGGGGAGCTGTTTTTT
>NA|TRBJ1-2|TRBV7-2|NA
CASSSPGQRYGYTF
TGTGCCAGCAGCTCCCCCGGACAGAGATATGGCTACACCTTC
>few|TRBJ1-4|TRBV12-3/TRBV12-4|NA
CASSFFGGKEKLFF
TGTGCCAGCAGTTTTTTTGGCGGGAAGGAAAAACTGTTTTTT
>few|TRBJ1-2|TRBV20-1|TRBD1
CSARDPGTGVYGLYGYTF
TGCAGTGCTAGAGACCCCGGGACAGGGGTTTATGGCTTATATGGCTACACCTTC
>many|TRBJ2-5|TRBV6-2/TRBV6-3|NA
CASSYGRGLRETQYF
TGTGCCAGCAGTTACGGACGGGGTTTGAGGGAGACCCAGTACTTC
>NA|TRBJ2-7|TRBV4-2|NA
CASSQATNPGTEDSYEQYF
TGTGCCAGCAGCCAAGCGACGAACCCCGGGACGGAGGATTCCTACGAGCAGTACTTC
>NA|TRBJ2-2|TRBV5-4|TRBD1
CASSSPGQGYTGELFF
TGTGCCAGCAGCTCTCCGGGACAGGGGTACACCGGGGAGCTGTTTTTT
>few|TRBJ2-3|TRBV19|NA
CASTSQAGRAITDTQYF
TGTGCCAGTACATCCCAAGCGGGCCGGGCGATCACAGATACGCAGTATTTT
>NA|TRBJ2-6|TRBV12-3/TRBV12-4|NA
CASGFTGANVLTF
TGTGCCAGCGGTTTCACTGGGGCCAACGTCCTGACTTTC
>few|TRBJ2-7|TRBV11-2|NA
CASSLVKLPYEQYF
TGTGCCAGCAGCTTAGTTAAACTACCCTACGAGCAGTACTTC
>many|TRBJ2-3|TRBV12-3/TRBV12-4|TRBD2
CASTPVILAGGPGDTQYF
TGTGCCAGCACCCCCGTCATACTAGCGGGGGGGCCCGGAGATACGCAGTATTTT
>NA|TRBJ1-5|TRBV7-6|TRBD1
CASSLFGWDRNQPQHF
TGTGCCAGCAGCTTATTCGGCTGGGACAGAAATCAGCCCCAGCATTTT
>NA|TRBJ2-3|TRBV19|NA
CASKEWVLTDTQYF
TGTGCCAGTAAGGAGTGGGTTCTCACAGATACGCAGTATTTT